This passage covers 3 T cell receptor beta chains from one sample sequenced in a study of cytomegalovirus exposure and HLA in healthy donors. PCR primers comprised 60 Vbeta and 13 Jbeta primers. Produced via immunoSEQ multiplex PCR; TCRdb's table is partial and in-frame only. The table counts roughly 120,000 clones; around 4% lies in the top ten. The sequenced sample consisted of PBMCs. All receptors derive from a man aged 18 to 30 in good health and CMV-seronegative.

The chain recombines TRBV27 with TRBJ2-7; TRBD1 is a possible D gene (6 bases). V lost 5 bases and J 6 bases, leaving 23 bases between the germline ends. The CDR3 consists of 16 residues. Germline-derived CDR1 and CDR2 are MNHEY and SMNVEV (reference sequence). CDR3 in DNA: TGTGCCAGCAGTCCCATCGCCGACAGGCCCATGGGCGAGCAGTACTTC. It is translated as CASSPIADRPMGEQYF.

V gene TRBV6-1 combines with J gene TRBJ2-3, with a possible D match to TRBD2 (5 bases). CDR1 is MNHNS and CDR2 is SASEGT in the germline V gene. The germline V and J ends were trimmed by 2 bases and 2 bases, with 14 bases remaining between them. The CDR3 length is 16 residues. The CDR3 here is CASSEHAARATDTQYF. The CDR3 nucleotides are TGTGCCAGCAGTGAACATGCCGCGAGGGCCACAGATACGCAGTATTTT.

Concerning this clone: The same CDR3 arises from other DNA sequences in this sample as well. V usage is TRBV27 and J usage is TRBJ2-2; D unresolved. V lost 5 bases to trimming and J lost 1 base, with 5 bases between them. Germline-derived CDR1 and CDR2 are MNHEY and SMNVEV (reference sequence). CDR3 length equals 13 residues. The CDR3 DNA sequence: TGTGCCAGCAGTCCCCGGAACACCGGGGAGCTGTTTTTT. Translation gives CASSPRNTGELFF.